Listed below are T cell receptor beta chains from one sample, sequenced in a study of T-cell reconstitution after alpha-beta-depleted transplantation in children. TCRdb reanalysed the PCR reads using MiXCR and keeps one entry per CDR3 protein. In the table there are more than 200,000 distinct CDR3 sequences, around 7.7% of which are singletons. Here the sequenced sample was PBMCs, mostly from graft donor cells, taken 360 days after TCRalphabeta/CD19-depleted stem cell transplant. All receptors come from a male patient aged 2-15 years who had a stem cell transplant for acute myeloid leukemia, so the T cells may come from the graft donor. Each CDR3 is given with its conserved first and last residue.

J: TRBJ2-1
V: TRBV5-6
CDR3: CASSSPPSGYNEQFF

J: TRBJ2-2
V: TRBV11-3
CDR3: CASSSGGLNTGELFF

J: TRBJ2-2
V: TRBV12-3/TRBV12-4
CDR3: CASSSLPGQLRPTGELFF

J: TRBJ2-5
V: TRBV3-1
CDR3: CASSQQQETQYF

J: TRBJ1-2
V: TRBV11-2
CDR3: CASSPSYSNYGYTF

J: TRBJ2-2
V: TRBV4-2
CDR3: CASSQDPREDTGELFF

J: TRBJ2-3
V: TRBV11-3
CDR3: CASSLVAITSTDTQYF

J: TRBJ2-1
V: TRBV12-3/TRBV12-4
CDR3: CASSLWRVSSYNEQFF

J: TRBJ2-7
V: TRBV5-1
CDR3: CASRAAGSYEQYF

J: TRBJ2-1
V: TRBV20-1
CDR3: CSARDATGVSYNEQFF

J: TRBJ2-6
V: TRBV12-3/TRBV12-4
CDR3: CASSWRGRWANVLTF

J: TRBJ2-5
V: TRBV19
CDR3: CASSIRREVGETQYF

J: TRBJ1-1
V: TRBV27
CDR3: CASIDRAGKTEAFF

J: TRBJ2-5
V: TRBV20-1
CDR3: CSASAGLQETQYF

J: TRBJ2-1
V: TRBV24-1
CDR3: CATSGTLLGDEQFF

J: TRBJ1-2
V: TRBV27
CDR3: CASSLSGLYGYTF

J: TRBJ2-3
V: TRBV29-1
CDR3: CSVLVAETDTQYF

J: TRBJ2-7
V: TRBV12-3/TRBV12-4
CDR3: CASTPGYERDSYEQYF

J: TRBJ1-2
V: TRBV18
CDR3: CASSTQQGARGYTF

J: TRBJ2-2
V: TRBV12-3/TRBV12-4
CDR3: CASTITGELFF

J: TRBJ1-2
V: TRBV4-3
CDR3: CASSQARSANYGYTF

J: TRBJ2-2
V: TRBV12-3/TRBV12-4
CDR3: CASSFVPSTGELFF

J: TRBJ2-1
V: TRBV20-1
CDR3: CSARGGREGETPYNEQFF

J: TRBJ1-5
V: TRBV19
CDR3: CASTPPGPRNQPQHF

J: TRBJ1-6
V: TRBV20-1
CDR3: CSARAGQGGYNSPLHF

J: TRBJ2-3
V: TRBV20-1
CDR3: CSARETGFRGADTQYF

J: TRBJ2-1
V: TRBV5-1
CDR3: CASSFNRSSYNEQFF

J: TRBJ2-3
V: TRBV5-4
CDR3: CASSSRLAGGPDTQYF

J: TRBJ1-2
V: TRBV11-1
CDR3: CASSLFGGYGYTF

J: TRBJ2-1
V: TRBV9
CDR3: CASSGTSSYNEQFF

J: TRBJ2-1
V: TRBV3-1
CDR3: CASSQTRGTYNEQFF

J: TRBJ2-3
V: TRBV20-1
CDR3: CSPRPGPSTDTQYF

J: TRBJ2-5
V: TRBV6-5
CDR3: CASSYLSSEETQYF

J: TRBJ2-7
V: TRBV6-5
CDR3: CASSYSPEGDQYF

J: TRBJ2-1
V: TRBV7-9
CDR3: CASSSRRSDANNEQFF

J: TRBJ2-1
V: TRBV6-2/TRBV6-3
CDR3: CASSYRREGSYNEQFF

J: TRBJ2-1
V: TRBV28
CDR3: CASMSSPYNEQFF

J: TRBJ1-5
V: TRBV12-3/TRBV12-4
CDR3: CASSLKGRGQPQHF

J: TRBJ2-3
V: TRBV4-3
CDR3: CASSQFAGPSTDTQYF

J: TRBJ2-5
V: TRBV12-3/TRBV12-4
CDR3: CASDHSGAQETQYF

J: TRBJ2-3
V: TRBV7-9
CDR3: CASSRDISTDTQYF

J: TRBJ2-1
V: TRBV7-2
CDR3: CASSLPSGYREVNNEQFF

J: TRBJ2-7
V: TRBV18
CDR3: CASSPGSGTNFYEQYF

J: TRBJ2-1
V: TRBV20-1
CDR3: CSASSDIYNEQFF

J: TRBJ1-1
V: TRBV20-1
CDR3: CSAPSQQNTEAFF

J: TRBJ2-6
V: TRBV10-3
CDR3: CAIFSGANVLTF

J: TRBJ1-5
V: TRBV12-3/TRBV12-4
CDR3: CASSSYAGGLYQPQHF

J: TRBJ2-7
V: TRBV7-9
CDR3: CASSFNYEQYF